The 3 T cell receptor beta chains below all came from one sample that was sequenced in a study of blood T cell repertoires in COVID-19. Clones were sequenced by immunoSEQ multiplex PCR, and TCRdb holds only the in-frame ones, with some missing. The profile shows 200,000 to 300,000 clones, roughly 86% of them singletons. The sequenced sample consisted of peripheral blood. The receptors stem from a human donor in a cohort sampled during active COVID-19.

The V call is TRBV19, the J call TRBJ2-4, with D perhaps matching TRBD2 (6 bases). This CDR3 has 14 residues. V lost 8 bases, J lost 2 bases, and 13 bases lay in between. The V gene's germline CDR1 is LNHDA and CDR2 SQIVND (reference sequence). The CDR3 here is CASSGAGTKNIQYF. CDR3 nucleotide sequence: TGTGCCAGTTCCGGAGCGGGTACCAAAAACATTCAGTACTTC.

The V call is TRBV29-1, the J call TRBJ2-5, with 7 bases fitting TRBD1. The germline V gene has CDR1 SQVTM and CDR2 ANQGSEA. Unmatched junction bases numbered 8, after V lost 6 bases and J lost 1 base. The CDR3 runs to 14 residues. CDR3 residues: CSVERTGTQETQYF. DNA for the CDR3: TGCAGCGTAGAGCGGACAGGTACCCAAGAGACCCAGTACTTC.

The genes are TRBV21-1 and TRBJ2-5; TRBD2 is the table's D call and was not checked against the DNA. TRBV21-1 is a recognized pseudogene. The CDR3 runs 15 residues. The CDR3 reads CASSVDREGHETQYF. For the CDR3, the DNA is TGTGCCAGCAGCGTTGACCGGGAGGGCCATGAGACCCAGTACTTC.